This record concerns one T cell receptor beta chain sequence. What it binds is unknown. This sample is part of a study of lymphopenia after photon versus proton radiotherapy. The method was immunoSEQ multiplex PCR; TCRdb's version includes in-frame clones alone and lacks a portion of them. Altogether just under 3,000 clones are present, 94% being singletons, with the ten largest covering approximately 1.9%. This CDR3 is 14 amino acids long. Germline CDR1 is SGHTA and CDR2 is FQGTGA. The V gene lost 1 base and the J gene lost 3 bases, with 8 bases spanning the gap. Overall study findings and caveats: Oligoclonal CD8+ Temra expansion after nadir drove photon patients' diversity drop. Post-nadir TCR diversity decline inversely tracked overall survival among those who died. Relative stability marked proton patients; photon patients lost diversity and naive cells.

V and J are TRBV7-3 and TRBJ2-3, with D possibly matching TRBD1 (6 bases). The sample consisted of peripheral blood, taken from a patient treated with photon-based radiotherapy. The source is an older woman with pancreatic cancer. CDR3 nucleotides: TGTGCCAGCAGCTTAAGTCAGGGGACAGATACGCAGTATTTT. Translation gives CASSLSQGTDTQYF.